These T cell receptor beta chains were read from a single sample in a study of T cells in Graves' hyperthyroidism and ophthalmopathy. MiXCR, run by TCRdb on the multiplex PCR reads, gives a single entry per CDR3 protein. The table lists approximately 400,000 distinct CDR3 sequences, approximately 15% of them singletons. Sequenced sample: blood. Every receptor here comes from a woman in her twenties or thirties with Graves' hyperthyroidism. The conserved cysteine and the conserved F or W are not part of the CDR3 here. The order of the fields is CDR3 protein, J gene, V gene.

ASSLVFGLAGAGTGELF	TRBJ2-2	TRBV13
ASRILAGGPSEQF	TRBJ2-1	TRBV6-1
ASSPLTTGELF	TRBJ2-2	TRBV18
ASSLDQPYEQY	TRBJ2-7	TRBV28
ASSSTGVQPQH	TRBJ1-5	TRBV28
SAPRAGGVYNEQF	TRBJ2-1	TRBV29-1
ASSLGVYGGDTYEQY	TRBJ2-7	TRBV5-1
ASSPALSLGYTEAF	TRBJ1-1	TRBV5-5
SARERTSGSNEQF	TRBJ2-1	TRBV20-1
ASSLTSGRAADTQY	TRBJ2-3	TRBV28
ASSDGPYNEQF	TRBJ2-1	TRBV5-1
ASSPPGAGGTDTQY	TRBJ2-3	TRBV12-3/TRBV12-4
ASSLYGAEAF	TRBJ1-1	TRBV7-9
ASSLTGTGKSPLH	TRBJ1-6	TRBV3-1
ASSLEWGDEQF	TRBJ2-1	TRBV5-1
ATSRVDDMNTEAF	TRBJ1-1	TRBV15
ASSLGRAGGFNEQF	TRBJ2-1	TRBV7-3
SAPRDSSYEQY	TRBJ2-7	TRBV20-1
ATRGGGTDTQY	TRBJ2-3	TRBV4-1
ASVALQRGDNEQF	TRBJ2-1	TRBV5-1
ASLYRYSGRANGELF	TRBJ2-2	TRBV10-2
ASSESGLAGFTDTQY	TRBJ2-3	TRBV10-1
ASSVDLGAGGQRNEQF	TRBJ2-1	TRBV9
ASSVTGIAAEAF	TRBJ1-1	TRBV2
ASSDFLEQY	TRBJ2-3	TRBV6-1
ASSSSNVPGKAF	TRBJ1-1	TRBV6-5
ATSAPPGTGNTEAF	TRBJ1-1	TRBV24-1